The 26 T cell receptor beta chains below all came from one sample that was sequenced in a study of T cell responses to AZD1222 COVID-19 vaccine. Profiled with immunoSEQ multiplex PCR; TCRdb holds only in-frame clones, not every one. The sample records some 150,000 clones, about 91% being singletons. Sample: peripheral blood, taken on day 0 of MenACWY control vaccination. The source is an adult in good health.

The rearrangement links TRBV21-1 to TRBJ2-7; the table's D call, TRBD2, has no DNA check behind it. TRBV21-1 is classified as a pseudogene. The CDR3 is 14 amino acids. The CDR3 loop is CASRTGGPVIEQYF. CDR3 in DNA: TGTGCCAGCAGGACGGGAGGGCCGGTTATCGAGCAGTACTTC.

The rearrangement links TRBV9 to TRBJ1-1; 8 nucleotides align to TRBD1. The CDR3 consists of 13 residues. The V gene end was trimmed by 4 bases and the J gene end by 10 bases; junction bases not matched to a gene: 9. Germline CDR1 and CDR2: SGDLS and YYNGEE. CDR3 in DNA: TGTGCCAGCAGCCTAGGTGGACAGGGTCGAGCTTTCTTT. Encoded protein: CASSLGGQGRAFF.

This clone has more than one count but fewer than ten. V and J are TRBV2 and TRBJ2-7, with 7 nucleotides matching TRBD1. In germline, CDR1 is SNHLY, CDR2 FYNNEI. With 2 bases clipped from V and 1 base from J, the junction kept 8 bases outside the gene matches. The CDR3 contains 16 residues. CDR3 amino acids: CASSEYGTASSYEQYF. The CDR3 bases are TGTGCCAGCAGTGAATACGGGACAGCCTCTTCCTACGAGCAGTACTTC.

The CDR3 coding sequence is TGTGCCAGCAGCCGCTCCTGGACAGACTATGGCTACACCTTC. Protein sequence: CASSRSWTDYGYTF. The rearrangement links TRBV6-5 to TRBJ1-2; a weak D match, TRBD1 (6 bases). The V gene lost 6 bases and the J gene lost 3 bases, with 14 bases spanning the gap. This CDR3 has 14 residues. The germline V gene has CDR1 MNHEY and CDR2 SVGAGI.

J is TRBJ1-5 and V is TRBV30; D is unclear. V was shortened by 2 bases and J by 1 base, with 6 bases between the two germline ends. The CDR3 covers 13 residues. CDR1 and CDR2 (germline): GTSNPN, SVGIG (reference sequence). In DNA form, the CDR3 reads TGTGCCTGGAGTTCCATAAGCAATCAGCCCCAGCATTTT. Residues: CAWSSISNQPQHF.

This clone appeared a few times. This chain links TRBV27 with TRBJ1-2, with D hard to call. Germline CDR1 is MNHEY and CDR2 is SMNVEV (reference sequence). CDR3 length equals 12 residues. Between the trimmed V and J ends, which lost 5 bases and 2 bases, there was a span of 6 bases. The CDR3 bases are TGTGCCAGCAGTCACGGAAACTATGGCTACACCTTC. It encodes CASSHGNYGYTF.

V usage is TRBV7-3 and J usage is TRBJ1-4; perhaps TRBD1 as D (6 bases). The CDR3 extends over 13 amino acids. CDR1 and CDR2 from the germline V gene are SGHTA and FQGTGA. V lost 2 bases to trimming and J lost 7 bases, with 8 bases between them. DNA of the CDR3: TGTGCCAGCAGCTTAGGAGGGGGTGAAAAACTGTTTTTT. Translation: CASSLGGGEKLFF.

This sequence joins TRBV19 and TRBJ1-1; unclear D gene. CDR3 size: 12 residues. The V and J ends lost 4 bases and 5 bases respectively, with 8 bases between them. CDR1 LNHDA and CDR2 SQIVND come from the germline V gene (reference sequence). CDR3 protein: CASSRQNTEAFF. The CDR3 DNA reads TGTGCCAGTAGTAGGCAGAATACTGAAGCTTTCTTT. Complete variable domain (other parts from reference TRBV19 and TRBJ1-1): DGGITQSPKYLFRKEGQNVTLSCEQNLNHDAMYWYRQDPGQGLRLIYYSQIVNDFQKGDIAEGYSVSREKKESFPLTVTSAQKNPTAFYLCASSRQNTEAFFGQGTRLTVV.

The rearrangement links TRBV5-1 to TRBJ2-5, with TRBD2 matching over 14 bases. This CDR3 spans 16 amino acids. The V gene end was trimmed by 4 bases and the J gene end by 4 bases; junction bases not matched to a gene: 6. Per germline, CDR1 SGHRS and CDR2 YFSETQ. CDR3 in DNA: TGCGCCAGCAGCGATGGGACTAGCGGGAGATTAGAGACCCAGTACTTC. This sequence encodes CASSDGTSGRLETQYF.

The rearrangement links TRBV23-1 to TRBJ2-7; TRBD1 aligns across 8 bases. Being an ORF, TRBV23-1 has a function that is uncertain. The CDR3 has 14 residues. Trimming took 3 bases from V and 4 from J; bases not matched to a gene: 5. Here the CDR3 DNA reads TGCGCCAGCAGTCACCGCGACAGGGGATACGAGCAGTACTTC. This gives the protein CASSHRDRGYEQYF.

V is TRBV4-2 and J is TRBJ1-1; 10 nucleotides line up with TRBD1. This CDR3 contains 15 residues. CDR1 and CDR2 (germline): LGHNA, YNFKEQ. V lost 4 bases to trimming and J lost 4 bases; unmatched junction nucleotides: 6. CDR3 region: CASSRQGARGTEAFF. CDR3 bases: TGTGCCAGCAGCCGACAGGGGGCGCGGGGCACTGAAGCTTTCTTT.

This clone was detected once. The CDR3 protein is CASSLLGSGPADTQYF. As DNA, the CDR3 is TGCGCCAGCAGCTTGTTGGGTAGCGGACCCGCAGATACGCAGTATTTT. The V gene is TRBV5-1, the J gene TRBJ2-3; a possible D gene is TRBD2 (6 bases). The germline gives CDR1 SGHRS, CDR2 YFSETQ. V was trimmed by 1 base and J by 4 bases, leaving 16 bases between them. The CDR3 spans 16 residues.

The rearrangement uses TRBV9 and TRBJ2-2; D is ambiguous. CDR1 is SGDLS, CDR2 YYNGEE, per germline. CDR3 size: 15 residues. V was cut by 0 bases and J by 4 bases, with 10 bases left in between. This chain's CDR3 is CASSVGVGGTGELFF. CDR3 nucleotide sequence: TGTGCCAGCAGCGTAGGTGTTGGTGGCACCGGGGAGCTGTTTTTT.

The chain couples TRBV15 to TRBJ1-1, with a weak D call TRBD1 (6 bases). Germline-derived CDR1 and CDR2 are LNHNV and YYDKDF (reference sequence). The CDR3 extends over 14 amino acids. Deletions cut 6 bases from V and 6 bases from J, with 17 bases between. The CDR3 DNA follows: TGTGCCACCAGGTTAAGCCAGGGGTGGGCTGAAGCTTTCTTT. The encoded protein is CATRLSQGWAEAFF.

This clone has only a few counts. The chain uses TRBV9 and TRBJ2-3; D may be TRBD2 (6 bases). The CDR3 is 16 residues long. Looked up from germline, CDR1 is SGDLS and CDR2 is YYNGEE. Between the trimmed V and J ends, which lost 3 bases and 2 bases, there was a span of 16 bases. CDR3 region: CASSEGTPTSTDTQYF. DNA of the CDR3: TGTGCCAGCAGCGAGGGGACTCCCACTTCCACAGATACGCAGTATTTT.

V and J are TRBV4-1 and TRBJ1-2; 11 bases match TRBD1. Germline assignment: CDR1 MGHRA and CDR2 YSYEKL. The CDR3 extends over 14 amino acids. Trimming took 3 bases from V and 4 from J; bases not matched to a gene: 1. In DNA, the CDR3 is TGCGCCAGCAGCCAGGACAGGGGGCCCTATGGCTACACCTTC. It translates to CASSQDRGPYGYTF.

CDR3 residues: CAWGQGFSGNTIYF. CDR3 DNA sequence: TGTGCCTGGGGACAGGGCTTTTCTGGAAACACCATATATTTT. The rearrangement joins TRBV30 to TRBJ1-3, with 8 nucleotides matching TRBD1. Trimming cost V 5 bases and J 1 base; bases outside gene matches: 4. The germline gives CDR1 GTSNPN, CDR2 SVGIG (reference sequence). The CDR3 is made up of 14 amino acids.

The chain joins TRBV27 to TRBJ1-6, with D unclear. This CDR3 is built from 14 residues. With 1 base removed from V and 5 bases from J, the gap between germline ends came to 6 bases. Per germline, CDR1 MNHEY and CDR2 SMNVEV (reference sequence). The CDR3 sequence: CASSLWPNNSPLHF. Here the CDR3 DNA reads TGTGCCAGCAGTTTATGGCCTAATAATTCACCCCTCCACTTT.

The V and J genes are TRBV5-1 and TRBJ2-1; 10 nucleotides align to TRBD2. Germline V gene data show CDR1 as SGHRS and CDR2 as YFSETQ. V was clipped by 0 bases and J by 7 bases; unmatched bases: 10. The CDR3 totals 17 residues. The CDR3 region has the DNA TGCGCCAGCAGCTTGGCCGCTAGCGGGAGCTCCGGAAATGAGCAGTTCTTC. Translating it yields CASSLAASGSSGNEQFF.

The rearrangement joins TRBV7-2 to TRBJ2-1, with D maybe TRBD2 (5 bases). V lost 5 bases and J 4 bases, leaving 15 bases between the germline ends. The CDR3 loop spans 15 amino acids. CDR1 SGHTA and CDR2 FQGNSA come from the germline V gene. The CDR3 region has the DNA TGTGCCAGCAGCAGCCGATCGCGGGTTTACAATGAGCAGTTCTTC. Encoded protein: CASSSRSRVYNEQFF.

The chain joins TRBV6-5 to TRBJ2-7; TRBD1 agrees at 7 bases. The CDR3 has 13 residues. The germline V gene encodes CDR1 MNHEY and CDR2 SVGAGI. Germline trimming cut 7 bases from V and 0 bases from J; bases unmatched to any gene: 3. The CDR3: CASTRQGSYEQYF. CDR3 DNA: TGTGCCAGCACACGACAGGGCTCCTACGAGCAGTACTTC.

The chain carries TRBV19 and TRBJ2-5; possibly TRBD2 for D (6 bases). With 3 bases removed from V and 5 bases from J, the gap between germline ends came to 13 bases. Germline V CDR1 and CDR2: LNHDA, SQIVND (reference sequence). The CDR3 length is 14 residues. As DNA, the CDR3 is TGTGCCAGTAGTATCGGCGGGACCGGGGAGACCCAGTACTTC. This encodes CASSIGGTGETQYF.

The rearrangement uses TRBV19 and TRBJ1-5, with unresolved D. The CDR3 is 12 residues long. V dropped 5 bases and J dropped 4 bases, with 6 bases sitting between them. CDR1 is LNHDA, CDR2 SQIVND, per germline (reference sequence). The CDR3 sequence: CASSWTNQPQHF. The DNA for the CDR3 is TGTGCCAGTAGTTGGACGAATCAGCCCCAGCATTTT.

This clone was recorded once. The chain combines TRBV7-3 with TRBJ2-5, with 8 bases aligning to TRBD2. The V gene end was trimmed by 5 bases and the J gene end by 2 bases; junction bases not matched to a gene: 7. Germline V gives CDR1 SGHTA, CDR2 FQGTGA. The CDR3 consists of 15 residues. The CDR3 spells CASSSPGLGQETQYF. The CDR3 nucleotides read TGTGCCAGCAGCAGTCCGGGACTAGGTCAAGAGACCCAGTACTTC.

The chain carries TRBV5-1 and TRBJ1-2; D is unresolved. The V gene's germline CDR1 is SGHRS and CDR2 YFSETQ. The CDR3 totals 15 residues. With 7 bases removed from V and 4 bases from J, the gap between germline ends came to 20 bases. CDR3 residues: CASGEGLNLGYGYTF. CDR3 coding DNA: TGCGCCAGCGGGGAGGGCCTCAATCTAGGCTATGGCTACACCTTC.

The CDR3 DNA sequence: TGTGCCAGCTCACCAGGGGGGGACCAAGAGACCCAGTACTTC. Its protein product is CASSPGGDQETQYF. The chain couples TRBV18 to TRBJ2-5; TRBD2 aligns across 7 bases. Per the germline V gene, CDR1 is KGHSH and CDR2 is LQKENI. Trimming cost V 2 bases and J 0 bases; bases outside gene matches: 0. This CDR3 comprises 14 residues.